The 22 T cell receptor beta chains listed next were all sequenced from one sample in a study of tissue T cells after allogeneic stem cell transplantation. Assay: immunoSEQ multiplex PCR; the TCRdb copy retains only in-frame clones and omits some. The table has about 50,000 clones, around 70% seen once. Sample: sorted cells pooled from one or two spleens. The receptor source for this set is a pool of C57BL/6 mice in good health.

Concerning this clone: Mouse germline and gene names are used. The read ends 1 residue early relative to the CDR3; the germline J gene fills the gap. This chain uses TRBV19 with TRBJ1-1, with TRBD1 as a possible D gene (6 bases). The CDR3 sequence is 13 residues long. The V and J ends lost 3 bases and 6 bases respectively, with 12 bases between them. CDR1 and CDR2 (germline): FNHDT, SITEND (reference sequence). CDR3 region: CASSRGGAPEVFF. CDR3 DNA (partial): TGTGCCAGCAGTAGAGGGGGGGCGCCAGAAGTCTTC.

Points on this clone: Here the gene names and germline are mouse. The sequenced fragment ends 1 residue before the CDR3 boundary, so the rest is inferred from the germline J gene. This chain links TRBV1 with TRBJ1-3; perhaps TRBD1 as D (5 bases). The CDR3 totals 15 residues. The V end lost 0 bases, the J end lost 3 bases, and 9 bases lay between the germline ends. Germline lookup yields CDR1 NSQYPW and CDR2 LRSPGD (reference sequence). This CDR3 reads CTCSADLRGGNTLYF. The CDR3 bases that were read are TGCACCTGCAGTGCAGATCTGAGGGGTGGAAATACGCTCTAT.

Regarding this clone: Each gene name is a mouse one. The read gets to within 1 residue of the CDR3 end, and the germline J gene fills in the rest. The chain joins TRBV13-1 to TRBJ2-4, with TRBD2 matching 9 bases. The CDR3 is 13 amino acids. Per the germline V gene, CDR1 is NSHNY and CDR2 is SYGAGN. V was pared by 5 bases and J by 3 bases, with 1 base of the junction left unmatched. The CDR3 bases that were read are TGTGCCAGCAGGGGACTGGGACAAAACACCTTGTAC. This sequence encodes CASRGLGQNTLY. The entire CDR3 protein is CASRGLGQNTLYF.

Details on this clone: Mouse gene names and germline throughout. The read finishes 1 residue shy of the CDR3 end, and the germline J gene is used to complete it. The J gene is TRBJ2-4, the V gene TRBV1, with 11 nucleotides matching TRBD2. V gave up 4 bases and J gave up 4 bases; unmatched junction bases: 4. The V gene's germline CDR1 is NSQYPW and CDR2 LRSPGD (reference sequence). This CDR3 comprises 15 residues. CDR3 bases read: TGCACCTGCAGTGAGGGGACTGGGGGAGAAAACACCTTGTAC. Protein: CTCSEGTGGENTLY. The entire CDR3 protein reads CTCSEGTGGENTLYF.

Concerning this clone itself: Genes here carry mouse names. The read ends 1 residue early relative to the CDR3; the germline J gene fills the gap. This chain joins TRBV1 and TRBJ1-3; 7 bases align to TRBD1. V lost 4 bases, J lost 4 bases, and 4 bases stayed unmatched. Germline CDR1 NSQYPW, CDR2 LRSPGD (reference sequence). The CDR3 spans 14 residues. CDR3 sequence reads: CTCSERGRGNTLYF. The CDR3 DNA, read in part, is TGCACCTGCAGTGAGAGGGGGCGGGGAAATACGCTCTAT.

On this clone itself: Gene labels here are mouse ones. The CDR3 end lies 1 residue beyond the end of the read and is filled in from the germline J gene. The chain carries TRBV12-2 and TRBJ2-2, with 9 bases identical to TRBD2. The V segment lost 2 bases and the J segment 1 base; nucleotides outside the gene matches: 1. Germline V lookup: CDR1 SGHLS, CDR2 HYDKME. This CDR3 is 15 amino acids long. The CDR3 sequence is CASSPDWGNTGQLYF. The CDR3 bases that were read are TGTGCCAGCTCTCCGGACTGGGGAAACACCGGGCAGCTCTAC.

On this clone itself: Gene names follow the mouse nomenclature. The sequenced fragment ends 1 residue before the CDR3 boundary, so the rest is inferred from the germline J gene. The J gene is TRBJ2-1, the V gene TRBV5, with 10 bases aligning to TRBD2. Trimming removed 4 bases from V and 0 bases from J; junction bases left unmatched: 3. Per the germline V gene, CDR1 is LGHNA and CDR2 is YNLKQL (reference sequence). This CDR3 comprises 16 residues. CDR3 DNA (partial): TGTGCCAGCAGCCTCCGGACTGGGGGTAACTATGCTGAGCAGTTC. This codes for CASSLRTGGNYAEQF. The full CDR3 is CASSLRTGGNYAEQFF.

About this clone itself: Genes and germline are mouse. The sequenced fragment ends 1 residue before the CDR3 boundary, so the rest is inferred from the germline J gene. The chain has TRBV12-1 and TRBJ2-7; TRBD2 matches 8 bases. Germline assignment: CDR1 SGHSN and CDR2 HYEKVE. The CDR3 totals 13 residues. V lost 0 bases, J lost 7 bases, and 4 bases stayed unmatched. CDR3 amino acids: CASSLAGGREQYF. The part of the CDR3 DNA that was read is TGTGCCAGCTCTCTCGCTGGGGGGAGGGAACAGTAC.

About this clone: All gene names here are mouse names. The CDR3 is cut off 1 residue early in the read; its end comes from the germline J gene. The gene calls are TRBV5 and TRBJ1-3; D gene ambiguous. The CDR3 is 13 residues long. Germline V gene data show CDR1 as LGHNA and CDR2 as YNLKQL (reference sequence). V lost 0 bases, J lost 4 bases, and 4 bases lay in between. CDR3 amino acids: CASSQDGGNTLYF. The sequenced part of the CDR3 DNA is TGTGCCAGCAGCCAAGATGGGGGAAATACGCTCTAT.

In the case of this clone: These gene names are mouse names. This chain's CDR3 is CASSSGLNQDTQYF. The DNA read from the CDR3 is TGTGCTAGCAGTTCGGGACTGAACCAAGACACCCAGTAC. V gene TRBV29 combines with J gene TRBJ2-5, with 7 bases lining up with TRBD2. The missing CDR3 end, 1 residue past where the read stops, is filled in from the germline J gene. Per germline, CDR1 MSHET and CDR2 SYDVDS. Trimming at V came to 4 bases and at J to 0 bases, leaving 1 base not matched to a gene. The CDR3 sequence is 14 residues long.

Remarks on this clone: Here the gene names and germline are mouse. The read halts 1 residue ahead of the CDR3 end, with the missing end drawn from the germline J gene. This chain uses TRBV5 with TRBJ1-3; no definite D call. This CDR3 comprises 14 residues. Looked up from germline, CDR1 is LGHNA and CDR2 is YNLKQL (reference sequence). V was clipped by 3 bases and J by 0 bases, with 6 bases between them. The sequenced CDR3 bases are TGTGCCAGCAGCCACGACAATTCTGGAAATACGCTCTAT. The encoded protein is CASSHDNSGNTLY. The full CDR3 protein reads CASSHDNSGNTLYF.

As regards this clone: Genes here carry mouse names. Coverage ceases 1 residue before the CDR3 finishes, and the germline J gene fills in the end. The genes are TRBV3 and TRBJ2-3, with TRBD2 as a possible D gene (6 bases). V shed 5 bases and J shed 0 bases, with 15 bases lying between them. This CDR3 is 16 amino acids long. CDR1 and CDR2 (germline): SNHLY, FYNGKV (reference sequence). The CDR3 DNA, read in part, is TGTGCCAGCAGCCCTGATCTGGGGTCTAGTGCAGAAACGCTGTAT. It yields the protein CASSPDLGSSAETLY. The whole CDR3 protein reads CASSPDLGSSAETLYF.

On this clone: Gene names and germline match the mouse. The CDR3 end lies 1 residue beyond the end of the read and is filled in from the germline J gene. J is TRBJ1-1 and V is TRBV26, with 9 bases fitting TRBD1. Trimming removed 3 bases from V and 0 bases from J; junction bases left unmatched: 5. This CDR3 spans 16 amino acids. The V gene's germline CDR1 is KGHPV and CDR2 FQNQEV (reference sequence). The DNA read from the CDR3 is TGTGCCAGCAGTCTACGGACAGGGGCTGCAAACACAGAAGTCTTC. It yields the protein CASSLRTGAANTEVF. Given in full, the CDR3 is CASSLRTGAANTEVFF.

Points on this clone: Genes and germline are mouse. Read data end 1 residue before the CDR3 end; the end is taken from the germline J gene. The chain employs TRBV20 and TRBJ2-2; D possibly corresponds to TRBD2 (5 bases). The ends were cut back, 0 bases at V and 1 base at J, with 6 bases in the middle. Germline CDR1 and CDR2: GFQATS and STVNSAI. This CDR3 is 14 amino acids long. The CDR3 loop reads CGARDWENTGQLYF. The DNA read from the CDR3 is TGTGGTGCTAGGGACTGGGAAAACACCGGGCAGCTCTAC.

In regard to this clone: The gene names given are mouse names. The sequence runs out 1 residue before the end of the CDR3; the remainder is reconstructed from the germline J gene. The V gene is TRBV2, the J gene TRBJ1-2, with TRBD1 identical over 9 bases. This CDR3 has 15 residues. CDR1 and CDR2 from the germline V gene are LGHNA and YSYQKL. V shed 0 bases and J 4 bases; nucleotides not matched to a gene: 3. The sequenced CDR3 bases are TGTGCCAGCAGCCAAGAGGGACAGGGAGGCTCCGACTACACC. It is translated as CASSQEGQGGSDYT. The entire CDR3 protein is CASSQEGQGGSDYTF.

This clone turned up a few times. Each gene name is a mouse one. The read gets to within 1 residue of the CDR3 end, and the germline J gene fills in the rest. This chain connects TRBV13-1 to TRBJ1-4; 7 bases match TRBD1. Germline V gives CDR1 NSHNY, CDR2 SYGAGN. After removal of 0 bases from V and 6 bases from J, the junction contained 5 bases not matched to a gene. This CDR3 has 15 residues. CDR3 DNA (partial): TGTGCCAGCAGTGATGGACAGGGAGGCGACGAAAGATTATTT. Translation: CASSDGQGGDERLF. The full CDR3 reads CASSDGQGGDERLFF.

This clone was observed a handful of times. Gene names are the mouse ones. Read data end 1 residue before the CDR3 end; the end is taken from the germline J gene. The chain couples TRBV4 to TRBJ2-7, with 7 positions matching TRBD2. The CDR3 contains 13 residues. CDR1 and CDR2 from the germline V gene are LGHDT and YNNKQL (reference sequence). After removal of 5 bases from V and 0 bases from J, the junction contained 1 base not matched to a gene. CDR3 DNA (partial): TGTGCCAGCAGCCTGGGGGACTCCTATGAACAGTAC. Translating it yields CASSLGDSYEQY. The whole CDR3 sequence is CASSLGDSYEQYF.

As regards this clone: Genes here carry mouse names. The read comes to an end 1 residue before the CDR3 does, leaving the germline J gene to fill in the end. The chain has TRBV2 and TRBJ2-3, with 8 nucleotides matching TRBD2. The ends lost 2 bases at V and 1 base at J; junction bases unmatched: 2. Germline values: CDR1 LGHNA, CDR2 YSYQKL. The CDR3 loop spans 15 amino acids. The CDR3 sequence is CASSQLGGGAETLYF. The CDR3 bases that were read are TGTGCCAGCAGCCAACTGGGGGGTGGTGCAGAAACGCTGTAT.

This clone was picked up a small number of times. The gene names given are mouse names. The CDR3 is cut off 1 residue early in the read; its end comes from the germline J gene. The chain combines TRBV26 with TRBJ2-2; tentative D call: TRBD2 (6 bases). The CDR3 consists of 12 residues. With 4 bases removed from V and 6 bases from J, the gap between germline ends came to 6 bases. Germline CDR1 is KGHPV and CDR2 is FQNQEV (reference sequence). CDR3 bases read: TGTGCCAGCAGTCGGGGGGCCGGGCAGCTCTAC. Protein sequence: CASSRGAGQLY. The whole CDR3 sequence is CASSRGAGQLYF. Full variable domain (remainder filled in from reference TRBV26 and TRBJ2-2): NSKVIQTPRYLVKGQGQKAKMRCIPEKGHPVVFWYQQNKNNEFKFLINFQNQEVLQQIDMTEKRFSAECPSNSPCSLEIQSSEAGDSALYLCASSRGAGQLYFGEGSKLTVL.

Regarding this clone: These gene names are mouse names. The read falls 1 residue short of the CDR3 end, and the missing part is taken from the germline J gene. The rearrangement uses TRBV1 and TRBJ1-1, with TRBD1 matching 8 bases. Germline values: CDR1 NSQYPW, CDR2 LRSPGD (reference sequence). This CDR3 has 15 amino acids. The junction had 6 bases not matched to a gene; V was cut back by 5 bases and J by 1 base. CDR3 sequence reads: CTCSPRTGRNTEVFF. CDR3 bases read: TGCACCTGCAGTCCTAGGACAGGGAGGAACACAGAAGTCTTC.

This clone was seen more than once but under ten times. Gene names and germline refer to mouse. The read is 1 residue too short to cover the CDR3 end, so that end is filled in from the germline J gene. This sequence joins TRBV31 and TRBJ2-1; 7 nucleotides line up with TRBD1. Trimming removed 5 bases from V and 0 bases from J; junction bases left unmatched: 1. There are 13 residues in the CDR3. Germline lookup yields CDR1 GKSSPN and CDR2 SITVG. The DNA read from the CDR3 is TGTGCCTGGGGGGACAGTAACTATGCTGAGCAGTTC. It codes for CAWGDSNYAEQF. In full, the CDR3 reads CAWGDSNYAEQFF.

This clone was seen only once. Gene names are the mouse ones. Incomplete CDR3 DNA: TGTGCCAGCTCGAACTCTTCCAACGAAAGATTATTT. Residues: CASSNSSNERLF. The entire CDR3 protein reads CASSNSSNERLFF. The chain links TRBV12-1 to TRBJ1-4; no reliable D call. The read terminates 1 residue ahead of where the CDR3 ends, so the germline J gene completes it. V lost 4 bases and J 1 base, leaving 6 bases between the germline ends. Germline assignment: CDR1 SGHSN and CDR2 HYEKVE. This CDR3 spans 13 amino acids.